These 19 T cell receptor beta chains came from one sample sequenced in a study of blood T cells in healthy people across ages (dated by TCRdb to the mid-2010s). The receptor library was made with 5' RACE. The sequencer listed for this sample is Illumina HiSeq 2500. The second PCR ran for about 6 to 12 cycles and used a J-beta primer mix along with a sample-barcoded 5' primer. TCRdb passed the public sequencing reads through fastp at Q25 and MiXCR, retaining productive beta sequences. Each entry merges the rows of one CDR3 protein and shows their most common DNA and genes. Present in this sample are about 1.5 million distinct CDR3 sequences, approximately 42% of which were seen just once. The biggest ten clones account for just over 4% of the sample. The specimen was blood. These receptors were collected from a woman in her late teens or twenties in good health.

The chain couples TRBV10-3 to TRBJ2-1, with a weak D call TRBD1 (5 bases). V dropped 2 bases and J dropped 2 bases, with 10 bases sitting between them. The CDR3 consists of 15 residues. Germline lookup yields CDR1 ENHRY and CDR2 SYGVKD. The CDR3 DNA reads TGTGCCATCAGTGAGCCAGGGAAAACCTACAATGAGCAGTTCTTC. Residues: CAISEPGKTYNEQFF.

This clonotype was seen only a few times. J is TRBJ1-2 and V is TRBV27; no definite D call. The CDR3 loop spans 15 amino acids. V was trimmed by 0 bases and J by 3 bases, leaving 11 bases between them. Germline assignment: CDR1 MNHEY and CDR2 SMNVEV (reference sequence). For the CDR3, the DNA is TGTGCCAGCAGTTTATCTGGGTTGAGGCACTATGGCTACACCTTC. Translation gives CASSLSGLRHYGYTF.

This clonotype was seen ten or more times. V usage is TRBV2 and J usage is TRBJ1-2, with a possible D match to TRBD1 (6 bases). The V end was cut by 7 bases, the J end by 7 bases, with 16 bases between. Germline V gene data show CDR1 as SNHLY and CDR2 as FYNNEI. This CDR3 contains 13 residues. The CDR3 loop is CASTRRGFSGYTF. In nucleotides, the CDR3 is TGTGCCAGCACCCGTAGGGGGTTTAGTGGCTACACCTTC.

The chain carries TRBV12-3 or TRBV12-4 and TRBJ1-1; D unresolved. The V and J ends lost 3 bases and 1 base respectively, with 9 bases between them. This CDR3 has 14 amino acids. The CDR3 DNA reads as TGTGCCAGCAGTTTGGAACAGCAGAACACTGAAGCTTTCTTT. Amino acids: CASSLEQQNTEAFF.

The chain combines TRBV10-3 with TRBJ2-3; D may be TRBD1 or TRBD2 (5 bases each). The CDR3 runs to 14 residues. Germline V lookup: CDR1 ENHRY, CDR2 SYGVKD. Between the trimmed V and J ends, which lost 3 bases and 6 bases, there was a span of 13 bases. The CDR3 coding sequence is TGTGCCATCAGTGAAGGGACCCACGGGGATACGCAGTATTTT. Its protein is CAISEGTHGDTQYF.

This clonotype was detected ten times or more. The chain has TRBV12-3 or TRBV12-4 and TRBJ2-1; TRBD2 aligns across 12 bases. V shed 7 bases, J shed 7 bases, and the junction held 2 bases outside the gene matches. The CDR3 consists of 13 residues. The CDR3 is CASKGLAGNEQFF. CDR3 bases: TGTGCCAGCAAAGGACTAGCGGGGAATGAGCAGTTCTTC.

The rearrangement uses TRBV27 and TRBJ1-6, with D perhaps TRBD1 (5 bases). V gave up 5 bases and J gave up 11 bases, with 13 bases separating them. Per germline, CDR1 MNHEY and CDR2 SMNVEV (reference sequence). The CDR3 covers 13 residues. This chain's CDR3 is CASSTWGKTPLHF. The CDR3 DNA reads TGTGCCAGCAGTACTTGGGGGAAAACACCCCTCCACTTT.

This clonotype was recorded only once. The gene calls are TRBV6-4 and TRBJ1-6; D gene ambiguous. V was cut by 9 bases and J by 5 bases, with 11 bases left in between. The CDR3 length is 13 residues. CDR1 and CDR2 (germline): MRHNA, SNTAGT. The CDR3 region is CASREPDNSPLHF. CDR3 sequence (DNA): TGTGCCAGTCGAGAACCCGATAATTCACCCCTCCACTTT.

DNA for the CDR3: TGCAGCGTTGCCAGGGGGGCTTCCTACGAGCAGTACTTC. It codes for CSVARGASYEQYF. The chain combines TRBV29-1 with TRBJ2-7, with D tentatively TRBD1 (7 bases). Trimming removed 4 bases from V and 1 base from J, with 11 bases in between. This CDR3 spans 13 amino acids. Germline values: CDR1 SQVTM, CDR2 ANQGSEA.

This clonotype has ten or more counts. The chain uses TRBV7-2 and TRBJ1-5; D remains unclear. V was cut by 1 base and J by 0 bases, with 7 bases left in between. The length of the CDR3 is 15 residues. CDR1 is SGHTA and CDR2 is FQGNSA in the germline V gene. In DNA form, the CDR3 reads TGTGCCAGCAGCTTAGGGGTAGGTAGCAATCAGCCCCAGCATTTT. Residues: CASSLGVGSNQPQHF.

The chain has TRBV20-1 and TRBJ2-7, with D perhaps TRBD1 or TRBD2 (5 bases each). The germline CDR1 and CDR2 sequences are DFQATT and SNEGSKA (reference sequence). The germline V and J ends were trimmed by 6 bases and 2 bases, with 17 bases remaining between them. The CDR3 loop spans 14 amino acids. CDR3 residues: CSAYTIGTAYEQYF. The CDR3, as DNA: TGCAGTGCATATACTATCGGGACCGCCTACGAGCAGTACTTC.

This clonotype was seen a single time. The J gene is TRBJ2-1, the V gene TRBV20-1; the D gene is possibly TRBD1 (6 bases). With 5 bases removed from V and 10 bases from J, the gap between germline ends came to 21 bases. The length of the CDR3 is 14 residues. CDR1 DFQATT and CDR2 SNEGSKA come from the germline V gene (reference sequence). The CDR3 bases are TGCAGTGCTCCTAGGGGGAATGGGGCCTACGAGCAGTTCTTC. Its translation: CSAPRGNGAYEQFF.

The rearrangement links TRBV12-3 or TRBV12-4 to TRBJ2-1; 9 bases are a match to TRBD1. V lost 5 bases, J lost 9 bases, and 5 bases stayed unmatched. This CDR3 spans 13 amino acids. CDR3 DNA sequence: TGTGCCAGCAGTGTTACAGGGGGCAGTGAGCAGTTCTTC. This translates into CASSVTGGSEQFF.

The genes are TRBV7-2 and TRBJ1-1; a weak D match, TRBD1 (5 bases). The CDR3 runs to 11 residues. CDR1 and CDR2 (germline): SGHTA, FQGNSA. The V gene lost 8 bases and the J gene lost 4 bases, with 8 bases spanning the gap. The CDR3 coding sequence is TGTGCCAGCGGGACGTCCACTGAAGCTTTCTTT. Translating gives CASGTSTEAFF.

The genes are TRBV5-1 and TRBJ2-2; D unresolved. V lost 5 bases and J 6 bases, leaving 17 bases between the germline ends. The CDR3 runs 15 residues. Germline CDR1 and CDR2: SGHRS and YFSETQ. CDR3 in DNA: TGCGCCAGCAGTGTTATAGGCAAAGACCCCGGGGAGCTGTTTTTT. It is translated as CASSVIGKDPGELFF.

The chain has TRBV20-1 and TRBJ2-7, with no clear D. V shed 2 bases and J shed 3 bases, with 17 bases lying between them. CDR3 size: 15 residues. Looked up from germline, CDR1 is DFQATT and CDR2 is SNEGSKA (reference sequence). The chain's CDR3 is CSARQVIKGFYEQYF. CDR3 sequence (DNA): TGCAGTGCTAGACAGGTCATTAAAGGGTTCTACGAGCAGTACTTC.

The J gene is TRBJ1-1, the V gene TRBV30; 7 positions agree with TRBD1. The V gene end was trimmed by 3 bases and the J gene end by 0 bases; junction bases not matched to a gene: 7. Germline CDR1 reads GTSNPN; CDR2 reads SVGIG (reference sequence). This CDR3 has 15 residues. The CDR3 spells CAWSGGQQMNTEAFF. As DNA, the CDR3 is TGTGCCTGGAGCGGGGGACAGCAGATGAACACTGAAGCTTTCTTT.

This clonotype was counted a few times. The CDR3 protein is CASSSETANVLTF. The CDR3 DNA follows: TGTGCCAGCAGTTCCGAAACGGCCAACGTCCTGACTTTC. V and J are TRBV2 and TRBJ2-6; D remains unclear. V was shortened by 5 bases and J by 6 bases, with 8 bases between the two germline ends. The CDR3 totals 13 residues. The germline V gene encodes CDR1 SNHLY and CDR2 FYNNEI.

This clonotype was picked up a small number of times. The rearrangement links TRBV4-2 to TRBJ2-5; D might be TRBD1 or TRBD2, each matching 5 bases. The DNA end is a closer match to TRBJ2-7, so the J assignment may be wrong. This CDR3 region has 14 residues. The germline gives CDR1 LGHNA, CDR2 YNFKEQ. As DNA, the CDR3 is TGTGCCAGCAGCCAACCTGGGGGAGATTACGAGCAGTACTTC. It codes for CASSQPGGDYEQYF.